Listed below are T cell receptor beta chains from one sample, sequenced in a study of OX40 agonist ivuxolimab in advanced cancers. Method: immunoSEQ multiplex PCR; TCRdb's copy keeps in-frame clones and lacks some. The table lists about 80,000 clones, about 93% of them singletons, with about 0.32% in the top ten. Material: CD4+ or CD8+ T cells sorted from blood, obtained in a trial of the OX40 agonist ivuxolimab. Receptors were obtained from an adult with an advanced solid tumor such as melanoma, head and neck, liver or kidney cancer. CDR3s include the opening cysteine and the closing phenylalanine or tryptophan. The D gene is left open where the match is weak. For some rows the clone size is stated as once, few or many, or as a class when expanded; others skip it.

j_gene	d_gene	abundance	v_gene	CDR3aa	CDR3nt
TRBJ2-7	TRBD1	.	TRBV5-4	CASSPQNRQGDYEQYF	TGTGCCAGCAGCCCACAAAATAGACAGGGAGACTACGAGCAGTACTTC
TRBJ2-7	.	.	TRBV9	CASSVGPLGEQYF	TGTGCCAGCAGCGTAGGACCCCTAGGCGAGCAGTACTTC
TRBJ1-2	.	.	TRBV28	CASSLLAGLGYTF	TGTGCCAGCAGTTTATTGGCAGGGCTTGGCTACACCTTC
TRBJ2-7	.	.	TRBV6-6	CASSPSDRYYEQYF	TGTGCCAGCAGCCCGAGCGACAGATACTACGAGCAGTACTTC
TRBJ2-2	TRBD2	.	TRBV5-4	CASSLAGSSSGGGELFF	TGTGCCAGCAGCTTGGCTGGCAGCTCTAGCGGCGGCGGGGAGCTGTTTTTT
TRBJ1-2	.	.	TRBV20-1	CSAGVQGGYTF	TGCAGTGCTGGGGTACAGGGCGGCTACACCTTC
TRBJ2-3	TRBD2	.	TRBV7-9	CASGERGLGADTQYF	TGTGCCAGCGGCGAGCGGGGCCTGGGAGCAGATACGCAGTATTTT
TRBJ2-7	.	.	TRBV28	CASSSSGTPTYEQYF	TGTGCCAGCAGTTCATCCGGGACACCAACCTACGAGCAGTACTTC
TRBJ1-2	TRBD1	.	TRBV19	CASLDRGYGYTF	TGTGCCAGTCTGGACAGGGGCTATGGCTACACCTTC
TRBJ2-7	.	once	TRBV6-5	CASSELPTYEQYF	TGTGCCAGCAGTGAACTACCGACCTACGAGCAGTACTTC
TRBJ1-1	TRBD1	.	TRBV27	CASSLGQGRTEAFF	TGTGCCAGCAGTCTCGGACAGGGTAGAACTGAAGCTTTCTTT
TRBJ2-2	.	.	TRBV6-6	CAGGRKNTGELFF	TGTGCCGGGGGGCGCAAAAACACCGGGGAGCTGTTTTTT
TRBJ1-2	.	.	TRBV7-2	CASSRPGPDYGYTF	TGTGCCAGCAGCCGTCCTGGGCCGGACTATGGCTACACCTTC
TRBJ2-2	TRBD1	.	TRBV19	CASSPAWTGTTGELFF	TGTGCCAGTAGTCCGGCGTGGACAGGTACCACCGGGGAGCTGTTTTTT
TRBJ2-5	TRBD2	.	TRBV10-3	CAISGVGGLAGEQETQYF	TGTGCCATCAGTGGGGTTGGGGGTCTAGCGGGAGAACAAGAGACCCAGTACTTC
TRBJ2-4	.	.	TRBV6-5	CASSRETGTKNIQYF	TGTGCCAGCAGCCGTGAGACAGGAACCAAAAACATTCAGTACTTC
TRBJ2-5	TRBD1	.	TRBV5-1	CASSTGTGYQETQYF	TGCGCCAGCAGCACCGGGACAGGGTACCAAGAGACCCAGTACTTC
TRBJ2-7	.	.	TRBV7-9	CASSQQGSEQYF	TGTGCCAGCAGTCAACAGGGATCCGAGCAGTACTTC
TRBJ2-7	.	once	TRBV28	CASSPLYEQYF	TGTGCCAGCAGCCCGTTGTACGAGCAGTACTTC
TRBJ1-3	.	once	TRBV2	CASSDGPAGNTIYF	TGTGCCAGCAGTGACGGGCCGGCTGGAAACACCATATATTTT
TRBJ2-7	.	.	TRBV10-3	CAIRAVERTDNEQYF	TGTGCCATCAGGGCCGTAGAGAGGACGGACAACGAGCAGTACTTC
TRBJ1-6	TRBD1	.	TRBV5-5	CASSLGQDESPLHF	TGTGCCAGCAGCCTAGGACAGGATGAGTCACCCCTCCACTTT
TRBJ1-4	.	.	TRBV14	CASSQDRLGLRREKLFF	TGTGCCAGCAGCCAAGATAGATTGGGCCTGCGGCGAGAAAAACTGTTTTTT
TRBJ2-1	.	.	TRBV28	CASTRRGYNEQFF	TGTGCCAGCACCCGAAGGGGCTACAATGAGCAGTTCTTC
TRBJ2-7	.	.	TRBV18	CASSPPWGSSYEQYF	TGTGCCAGCTCACCACCCTGGGGTTCGAGCTACGAGCAGTACTTC
TRBJ2-7	TRBD1	.	TRBV11-2	CASSSGTGFTYEQYF	TGTGCCAGCAGCTCCGGGACAGGGTTTACCTACGAGCAGTACTTC